This T cell receptor beta chain stems from a study of metastatic and nonmetastatic thyroid tumors. Notes on the study in general: Malignant tumors reportedly showed significantly higher TCR beta diversity than benign nodules in both blood and tumor.

Authors' processing steps: The study took CDR3 differences across clinicopathological groups and made a distant-metastasis classifier for papillary thyroid cancer from them. From the PCR reads, TCRdb re-called clones with MiXCR. The authors' filters were not applied to this entry. The data contain approximately 84,000 clones, 14% to 15% of them singletons. The ends lost 2 bases at V and 6 bases at J; junction bases unmatched: 1. Germline lookup yields CDR1 MNHEY and CDR2 SVGAGI. This CDR3 has 14 residues. In this sample, this clone is medium-sized. Its target is not known. Prior to thyroid surgery, none of the patients had received any treatment.

The chain employs TRBV6-5 and TRBJ1-6; TRBD1 aligns across 7 bases. The sequence was collected from a female donor with papillary thyroid cancer or a benign thyroid nodule (not recorded which). Some clones in this sample may be carry-over from other donors' samples. The sample consisted of blood. The CDR3 loop reads CASSYKGANSPLHF. DNA of the CDR3: TGTGCCAGCAGTTACAAGGGGGCTAATTCACCCCTCCACTTT.